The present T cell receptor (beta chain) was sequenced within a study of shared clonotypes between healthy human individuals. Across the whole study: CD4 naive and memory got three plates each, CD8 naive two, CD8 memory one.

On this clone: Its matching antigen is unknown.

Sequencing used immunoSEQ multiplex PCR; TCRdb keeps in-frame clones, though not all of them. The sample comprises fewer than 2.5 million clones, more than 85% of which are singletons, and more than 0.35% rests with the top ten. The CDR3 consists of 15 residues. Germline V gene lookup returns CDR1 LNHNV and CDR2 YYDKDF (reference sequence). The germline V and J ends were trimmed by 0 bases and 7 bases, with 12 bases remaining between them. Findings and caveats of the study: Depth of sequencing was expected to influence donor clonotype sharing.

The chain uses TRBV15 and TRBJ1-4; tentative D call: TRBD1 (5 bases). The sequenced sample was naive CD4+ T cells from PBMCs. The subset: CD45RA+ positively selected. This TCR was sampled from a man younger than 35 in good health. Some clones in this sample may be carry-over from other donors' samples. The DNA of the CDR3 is TGTGCCACCAGCAGAGAGGGCAGGGTTGTTGAAAAACTGTTTTTT. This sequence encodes CATSREGRVVEKLFF.